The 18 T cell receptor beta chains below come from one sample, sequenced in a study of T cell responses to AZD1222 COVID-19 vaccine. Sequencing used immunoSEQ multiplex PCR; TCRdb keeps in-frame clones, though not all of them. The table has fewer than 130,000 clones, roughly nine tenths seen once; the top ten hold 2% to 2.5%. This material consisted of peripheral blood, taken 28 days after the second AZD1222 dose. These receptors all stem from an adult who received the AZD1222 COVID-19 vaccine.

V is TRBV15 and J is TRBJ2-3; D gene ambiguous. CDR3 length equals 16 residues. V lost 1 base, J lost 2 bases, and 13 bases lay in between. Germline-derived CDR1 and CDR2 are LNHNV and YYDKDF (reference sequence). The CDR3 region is CATSRVLRSDTDTQYF. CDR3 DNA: TGTGCCACCAGCAGAGTATTGAGATCCGACACAGATACGCAGTATTTT.

The CDR3 DNA is TGTGCCAGCAGCTTAGGACAGCGGGTCCTCTCCTACGAGCAGTACTTC. Protein product: CASSLGQRVLSYEQYF. The chain is built from TRBV11-2 and TRBJ2-7, with a possible D match to TRBD2 (6 bases). From germline, CDR1 is SGHAT and CDR2 FQNNGV. V lost 1 base to trimming and J lost 0 bases, with 13 bases between them. This CDR3 is 16 amino acids long.

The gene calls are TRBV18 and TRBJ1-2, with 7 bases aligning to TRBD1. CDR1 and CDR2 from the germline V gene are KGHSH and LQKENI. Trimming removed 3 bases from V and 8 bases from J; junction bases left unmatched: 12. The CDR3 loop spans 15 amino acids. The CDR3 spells CASSPPQPTGRGYTF. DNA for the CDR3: TGTGCCAGCTCACCCCCCCAACCGACAGGGCGGGGCTACACCTTC. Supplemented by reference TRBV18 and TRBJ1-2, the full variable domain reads NAGVMQNPRHLVRRRGQEARLRCSPMKGHSHVYWYRQLPEEGLKFMVYLQKENIIDESGMPKERFSAEFPKEGPSILRIQQVVRGDSAAYFCASSPPQPTGRGYTFGSGTRLTVV.

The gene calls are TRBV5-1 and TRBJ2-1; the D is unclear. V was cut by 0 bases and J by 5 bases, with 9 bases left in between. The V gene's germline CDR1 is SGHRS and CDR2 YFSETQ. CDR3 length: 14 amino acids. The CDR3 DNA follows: TGCGCCAGCAGCTTGGTAGAACCAAACAATGAGCAGTTCTTC. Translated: CASSLVEPNNEQFF.

DNA of the CDR3: TGTGCCAGCAGAGGGATTCCCTGGTTAGATACGCAGTATTTT. Translated: CASRGIPWLDTQYF. The gene calls are TRBV6-5 and TRBJ2-3; D call uncertain. Trimming shortened V by 6 bases and J by 5 bases, and 15 bases separated the two germline ends. This CDR3 comprises 14 residues. Germline-derived CDR1 and CDR2 are MNHEY and SVGAGI.

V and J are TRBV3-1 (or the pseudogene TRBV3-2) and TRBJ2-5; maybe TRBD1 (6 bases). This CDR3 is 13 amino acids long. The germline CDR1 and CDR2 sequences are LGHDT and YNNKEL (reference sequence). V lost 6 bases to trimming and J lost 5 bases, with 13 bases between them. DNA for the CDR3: TGTGCCAGCAGTCCACAGGGCCCCGAGACCCAGTACTTC. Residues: CASSPQGPETQYF.

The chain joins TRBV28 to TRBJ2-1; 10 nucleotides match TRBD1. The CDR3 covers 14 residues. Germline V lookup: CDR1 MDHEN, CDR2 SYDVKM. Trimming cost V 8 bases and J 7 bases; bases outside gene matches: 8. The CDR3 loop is CASQDRGRLNEQFF. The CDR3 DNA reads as TGTGCCAGCCAGGACAGGGGGAGGTTAAATGAGCAGTTCTTC. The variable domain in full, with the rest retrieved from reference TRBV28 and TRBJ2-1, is DVKVTQSSRYLVKRTGEKVFLECVQDMDHENMFWYRQDPGLGLRLIYFSYDVKMKEKGDIPEGYSVSREKKERFSLILESASTNQTSMYLCASQDRGRLNEQFFGPGTRLTVL.

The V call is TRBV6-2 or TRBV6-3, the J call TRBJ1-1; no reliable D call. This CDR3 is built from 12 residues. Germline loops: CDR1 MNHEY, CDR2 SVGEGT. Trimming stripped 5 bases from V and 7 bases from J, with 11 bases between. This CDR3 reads CASSPAGFEAFF. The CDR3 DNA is TGTGCCAGCAGTCCGGCAGGATTTGAAGCTTTCTTT.

The CDR3 DNA sequence: TGTGCCAGTAGTATCTCCCAACAGGGATGGAACACTGAAGCTTTCTTT. Protein product: CASSISQQGWNTEAFF. V usage is TRBV19 and J usage is TRBJ1-1; perhaps TRBD1 as D (6 bases). This CDR3 spans 16 amino acids. Germline V CDR1 and CDR2: LNHDA, SQIVND (reference sequence). Trimming took off 3 bases at V and 1 base at J, with 15 bases between the two ends.

The CDR3, as DNA: TGTGCCAGCAGTACGACAGGGGACTTAGTGGGCGAGCAGTACTTC. It is translated as CASSTTGDLVGEQYF. The V and J genes are TRBV2 and TRBJ2-7; TRBD1 aligns across 8 bases. CDR1 is SNHLY and CDR2 is FYNNEI in the germline V gene. V shed 5 bases, J shed 6 bases, and the junction held 12 bases outside the gene matches. The CDR3 length is 15 residues.

The CDR3 region is CASSGSFRELFF. CDR3 DNA: TGTGCCAGCAGCGGTAGCTTTCGGGAGCTGTTTTTT. The rearrangement uses TRBV5-6 and TRBJ2-2; D is unclear. The V gene lost 4 bases and the J gene lost 9 bases, with 10 bases spanning the gap. The CDR3 has 12 residues. Per germline, CDR1 SGHDT and CDR2 YYEEEE.

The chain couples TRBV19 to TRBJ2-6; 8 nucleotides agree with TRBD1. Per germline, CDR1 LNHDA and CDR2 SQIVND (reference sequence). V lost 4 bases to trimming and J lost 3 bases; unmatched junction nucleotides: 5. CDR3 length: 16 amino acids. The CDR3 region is CASSRTGRSGANVLTF. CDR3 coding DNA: TGTGCCAGTAGTAGGACAGGGCGTAGTGGGGCCAACGTCCTGACTTTC.

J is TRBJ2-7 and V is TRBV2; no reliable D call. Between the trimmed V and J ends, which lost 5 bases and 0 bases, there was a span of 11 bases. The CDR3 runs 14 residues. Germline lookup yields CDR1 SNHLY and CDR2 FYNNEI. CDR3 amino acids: CASSYYSSSYEQYF. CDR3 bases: TGTGCCAGCAGTTATTACTCCTCCTCCTACGAGCAGTACTTC.

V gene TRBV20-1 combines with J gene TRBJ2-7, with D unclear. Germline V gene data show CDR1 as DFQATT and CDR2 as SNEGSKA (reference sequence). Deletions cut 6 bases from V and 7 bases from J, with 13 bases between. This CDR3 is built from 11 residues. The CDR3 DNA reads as TGCAGTGCCCCTATCCTGCGAGAGCAGTACTTC. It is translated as CSAPILREQYF.

The CDR3 protein is CASSAGPNQPQHF. The CDR3 DNA follows: TGTGCCAGCAGTGCAGGGCCCAATCAGCCCCAGCATTTT. The rearrangement uses TRBV2 and TRBJ1-5, with D possibly TRBD1 on 5 matching bases. The CDR3 contains 13 residues. Germline lookup yields CDR1 SNHLY and CDR2 FYNNEI. Trimming cost V 4 bases and J 3 bases, with 7 bases left between them.

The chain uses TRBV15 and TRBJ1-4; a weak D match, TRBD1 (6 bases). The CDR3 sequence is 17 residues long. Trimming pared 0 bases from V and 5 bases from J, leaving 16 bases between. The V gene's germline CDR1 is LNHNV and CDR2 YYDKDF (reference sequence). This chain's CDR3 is CATSREGMGAPNEKLFF. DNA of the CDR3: TGTGCCACCAGCAGAGAGGGGATGGGGGCTCCCAATGAAAAACTGTTTTTT. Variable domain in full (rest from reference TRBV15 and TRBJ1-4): DAMVIQNPRYQVTQFGKPVTLSCSQTLNHNVMYWYQQKSSQAPKLLFHYYDKDFNNEADTPDNFQSRRPNTSFCFLDIRSPGLGDTAMYLCATSREGMGAPNEKLFFGSGTQLSVL.

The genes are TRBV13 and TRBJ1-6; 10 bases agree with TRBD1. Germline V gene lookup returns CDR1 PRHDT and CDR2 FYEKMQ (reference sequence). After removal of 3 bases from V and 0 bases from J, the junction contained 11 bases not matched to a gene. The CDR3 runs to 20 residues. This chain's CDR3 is CASSFKTGGVRSSYNSPLHF. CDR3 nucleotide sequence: TGTGCCAGCAGCTTCAAGACAGGGGGCGTTAGGAGCTCCTATAATTCACCCCTCCACTTT.

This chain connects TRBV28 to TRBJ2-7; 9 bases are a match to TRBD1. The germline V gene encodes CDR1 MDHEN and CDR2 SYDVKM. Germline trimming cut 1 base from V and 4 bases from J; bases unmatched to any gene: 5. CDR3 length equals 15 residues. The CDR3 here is CASSLLDRGFYEQYF. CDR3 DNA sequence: TGTGCCAGCAGTTTATTGGACAGGGGATTTTACGAGCAGTACTTC. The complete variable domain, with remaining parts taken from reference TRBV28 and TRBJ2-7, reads DVKVTQSSRYLVKRTGEKVFLECVQDMDHENMFWYRQDPGLGLRLIYFSYDVKMKEKGDIPEGYSVSREKKERFSLILESASTNQTSMYLCASSLLDRGFYEQYFGPGTRLTVT.